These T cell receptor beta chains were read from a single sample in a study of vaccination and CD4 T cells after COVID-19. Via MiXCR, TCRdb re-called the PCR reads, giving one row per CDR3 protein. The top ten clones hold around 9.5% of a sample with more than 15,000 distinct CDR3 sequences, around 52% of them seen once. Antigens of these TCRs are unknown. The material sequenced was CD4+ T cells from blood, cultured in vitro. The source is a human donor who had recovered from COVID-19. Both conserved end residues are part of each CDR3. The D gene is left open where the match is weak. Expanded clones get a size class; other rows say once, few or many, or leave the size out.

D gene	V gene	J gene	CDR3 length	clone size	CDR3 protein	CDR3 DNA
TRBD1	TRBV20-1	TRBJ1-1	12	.	CSARQGSSEAFF	TGCAGTGCCCGACAGGGCTCCTCTGAAGCTTTCTTT
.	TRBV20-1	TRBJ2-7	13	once	CSAPRQRGDEQYF	TGCAGTGCTCCCCGACAGCGAGGGGACGAGCAGTACTTC
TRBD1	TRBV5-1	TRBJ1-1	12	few	CASSSTGTEAFF	TGCGCCAGCAGCTCGACAGGGACTGAAGCTTTCTTT
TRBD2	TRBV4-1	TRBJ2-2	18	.	CASSQGMASGTNTGELFF	TGCGCCAGCAGCCAAGGCATGGCTAGCGGGACGAACACCGGGGAGCTGTTTTTT
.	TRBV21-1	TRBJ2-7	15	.	CASSLHRASSYEQYF	TGTGCCAGCAGCCTCCACCGGGCCAGCTCCTACGAGCAGTACTTC
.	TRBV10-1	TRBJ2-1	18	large	CASSESVGGSGRRNEQFF	TGCGCCAGCAGTGAGTCAGTTGGGGGTAGCGGTCGACGCAATGAGCAGTTCTTC
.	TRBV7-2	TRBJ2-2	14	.	CASSLSTNTGELFF	TGTGCCAGCAGCCTTTCAACGAACACCGGGGAGCTGTTTTTT
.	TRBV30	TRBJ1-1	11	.	CASWRRTEAFF	TGTGCGTCATGGAGGAGGACTGAAGCTTTCTTT
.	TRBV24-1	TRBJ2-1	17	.	CATSDSRTGLGAGQQFF	TGTGCCACCAGTGATTCAAGGACAGGCCTAGGGGCGGGGCAGCAGTTCTTC
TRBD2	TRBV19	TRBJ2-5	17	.	CASSIGLAGGSRETQYF	TGTGCCAGTAGTATAGGGCTAGCGGGGGGCTCGAGGGAGACCCAGTACTTC
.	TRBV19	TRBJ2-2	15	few	CASSIDSANTGELFF	TGTGCCAGTAGTATCGACAGCGCGAACACCGGGGAGCTGTTTTTT
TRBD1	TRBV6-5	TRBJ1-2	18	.	CASSYRVPGTGPLSGYTF	TGTGCCAGCAGCTACCGGGTCCCGGGGACAGGGCCTTTGTCGGGCTACACCTTC
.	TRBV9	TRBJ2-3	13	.	CASSEASTDTQYF	TGTGCCAGCAGCGAGGCTAGCACAGATACGCAGTATTTT
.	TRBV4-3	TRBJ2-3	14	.	CASRYSRTTDTQYF	TGCGCCAGCAGATACTCTAGGACTACAGATACGCAGTATTTT
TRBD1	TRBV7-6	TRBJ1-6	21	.	CASSLHGRGVSDGSYNSPLHF	TGTGCCAGCAGCCTTCACGGCAGGGGGGTTTCGGATGGGTCCTATAATTCACCCCTCCACTTT
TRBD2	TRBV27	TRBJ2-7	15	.	CASSQTSGGIGEQYF	TGTGCCAGCAGTCAAACCTCGGGGGGGATTGGCGAGCAGTACTTC
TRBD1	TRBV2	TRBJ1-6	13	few	CASRGTGYSPLHF	TGTGCCAGCAGGGGGACAGGGTATTCACCCCTCCACTTT
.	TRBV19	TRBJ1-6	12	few	CASSEWGSPLHF	TGTGCCAGTAGTGAGTGGGGTTCACCCCTCCACTTT
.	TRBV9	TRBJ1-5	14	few	CASSTGDSNQPQHF	TGTGCCAGCAGCACAGGTGATAGCAATCAGCCCCAGCATTTT
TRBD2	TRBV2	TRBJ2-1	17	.	CASSEALSGRGYNEQFF	TGTGCCAGCAGTGAAGCGCTGTCCGGGAGGGGGTACAATGAGCAGTTCTTC
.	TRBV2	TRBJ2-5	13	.	CASSENRQETQYF	TGTGCCAGCAGTGAGAACAGACAAGAGACCCAGTACTTC
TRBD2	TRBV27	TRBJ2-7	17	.	CVSSSLRTSGATYEQYF	TGTGTCAGCAGTTCCCTTCGGACTAGCGGGGCCACCTACGAGCAGTACTTC
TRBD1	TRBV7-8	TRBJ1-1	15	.	CASSPQGTANTEAFF	TGTGCCAGCAGCCCACAGGGGACCGCGAACACTGAAGCTTTCTTT
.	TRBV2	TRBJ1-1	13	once	CASIWTLSTEAFF	TGTGCCAGCATTTGGACCCTGAGCACTGAAGCTTTCTTT
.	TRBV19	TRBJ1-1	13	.	CASSGRMGTEAFF	TGTGCCAGTAGCGGGAGGATGGGCACTGAAGCTTTCTTT
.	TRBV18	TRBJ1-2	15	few	CASSPGQGELYGYTF	TGTGCCAGCTCACCTGGACAAGGGGAACTTTATGGCTACACCTTC
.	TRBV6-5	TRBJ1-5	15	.	CASSYSRRNNQPQHF	TGTGCCAGCAGTTACTCGAGGAGGAACAATCAGCCCCAGCATTTT
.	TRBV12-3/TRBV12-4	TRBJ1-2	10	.	CASSLYGYTF	TGTGCCAGCAGTTTATACGGCTACACCTTC
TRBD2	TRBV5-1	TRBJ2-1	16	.	CASSRLAGEGDNEQFF	TGCGCCAGCAGCCGTCTAGCGGGGGAGGGGGACAATGAGCAGTTCTTC
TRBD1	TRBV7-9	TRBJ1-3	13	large	CASSSGGGNTIYF	TGTGCCAGCAGCTCAGGGGGAGGAAACACCATATATTTT
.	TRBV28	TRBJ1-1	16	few	CASSRTQAGGHTEAFF	TGTGCCAGCAGTAGAACTCAGGCGGGAGGGCACACTGAAGCTTTCTTT
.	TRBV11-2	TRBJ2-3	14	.	CASSLGLLTDTQYF	TGTGCCAGCAGCTTAGGACTCCTCACAGATACGCAGTATTTT